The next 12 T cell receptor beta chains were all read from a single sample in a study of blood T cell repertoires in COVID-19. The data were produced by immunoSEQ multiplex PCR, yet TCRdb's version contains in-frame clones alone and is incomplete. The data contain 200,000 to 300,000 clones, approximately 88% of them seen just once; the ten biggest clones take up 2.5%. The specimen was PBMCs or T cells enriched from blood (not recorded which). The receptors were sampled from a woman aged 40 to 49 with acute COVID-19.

CDR3 loop: CASRGASYEQYV. The CDR3 coding sequence is TGTGCCAGCCGCGGGGCCTCCTACGAGCAGTACGTC. This chain links TRBV11-2 with TRBJ2-7, with a weak D call TRBD2 (6 bases). The germline CDR1 and CDR2 sequences are SGHAT and FQNNGV. V was cut by 8 bases and J by 0 bases, with 8 bases left in between. The CDR3 consists of 12 residues.

The chain's CDR3 is CASSLMAGVDEQYF. The CDR3 nucleotides are TGTGCCAGCAGCTTGATGGCGGGGGTGGACGAGCAGTACTTC. The J gene is TRBJ2-7, the V gene TRBV5-4; 7 nucleotides agree with TRBD2. In germline, CDR1 is SGHNT, CDR2 YYREEE (reference sequence). V shed 1 base and J 5 bases; nucleotides not matched to a gene: 6. This CDR3 has 14 amino acids.

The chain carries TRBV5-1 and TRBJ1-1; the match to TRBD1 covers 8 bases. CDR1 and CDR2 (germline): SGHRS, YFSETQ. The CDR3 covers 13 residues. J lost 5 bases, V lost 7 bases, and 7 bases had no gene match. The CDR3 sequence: CASRQGFNTEAFF. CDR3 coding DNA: TGCGCCAGCCGACAGGGGTTTAATACTGAAGCTTTCTTT.

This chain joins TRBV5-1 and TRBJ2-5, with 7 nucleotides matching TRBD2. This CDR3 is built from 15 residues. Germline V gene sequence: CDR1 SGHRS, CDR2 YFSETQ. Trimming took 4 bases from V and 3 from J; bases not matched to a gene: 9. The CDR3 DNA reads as TGCGCCAGCAGCCCGACCTCGGGGGGAAAAGAGACCCAGTACTTC. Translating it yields CASSPTSGGKETQYF. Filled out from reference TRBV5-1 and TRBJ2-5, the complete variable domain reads KAGVTQTPRYLIKTRGQQVTLSCSPISGHRSVSWYQQTPGQGLQFLFEYFSETQRNKGNFPGRFSGRQFSNSRSEMNVSTLELGDSALYLCASSPTSGGKETQYFGPGTRLLVL.

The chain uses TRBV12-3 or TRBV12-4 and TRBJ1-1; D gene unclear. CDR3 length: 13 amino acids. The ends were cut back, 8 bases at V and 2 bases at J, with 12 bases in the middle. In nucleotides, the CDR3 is TGTGCCAGCCAACGAGGGTTAAACACTGAAGCTTTCTTT. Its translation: CASQRGLNTEAFF.

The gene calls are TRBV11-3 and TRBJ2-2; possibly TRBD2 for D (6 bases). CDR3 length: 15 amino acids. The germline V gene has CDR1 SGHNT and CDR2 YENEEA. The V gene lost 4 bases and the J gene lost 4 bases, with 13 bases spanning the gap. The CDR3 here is CASSYRIGGTGELFF. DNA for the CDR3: TGTGCCAGCAGCTACAGGATCGGGGGCACCGGGGAGCTGTTTTTT.

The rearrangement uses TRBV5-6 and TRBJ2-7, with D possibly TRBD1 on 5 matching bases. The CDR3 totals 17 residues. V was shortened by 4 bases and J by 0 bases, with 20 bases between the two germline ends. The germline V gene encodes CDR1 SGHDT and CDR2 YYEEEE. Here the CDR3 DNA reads TGTGCCAGCAGCGCCCTTGTGGGGCGCATAAGCTCCTACGAGCAGTACGTC. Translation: CASSALVGRISSYEQYV.

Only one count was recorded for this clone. The CDR3 spells CSAKGGVGEKLFF. The CDR3 nucleotides read TGCAGCGCCAAAGGGGGAGTAGGTGAAAAACTGTTTTTT. The chain combines TRBV29-1 with TRBJ1-4; D may be TRBD1 (6 bases). The CDR3 consists of 13 residues. Trimming left V 7 bases short and J 7 bases short, with 16 bases between. Germline CDR1 reads SQVTM; CDR2 reads ANQGSEA.

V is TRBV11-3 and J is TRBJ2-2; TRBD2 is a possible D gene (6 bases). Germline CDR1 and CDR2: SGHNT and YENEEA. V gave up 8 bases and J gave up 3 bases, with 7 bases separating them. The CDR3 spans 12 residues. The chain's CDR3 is CASGGYTGELFF. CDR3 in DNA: TGTGCCAGCGGAGGGTACACCGGGGAGCTGTTTTTT.

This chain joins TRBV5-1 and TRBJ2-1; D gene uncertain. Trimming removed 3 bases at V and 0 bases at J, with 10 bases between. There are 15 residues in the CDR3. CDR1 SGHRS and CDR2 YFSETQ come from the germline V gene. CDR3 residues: CASSYQLFSYNEQFF. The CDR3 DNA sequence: TGCGCCAGCAGCTACCAGTTGTTCTCCTACAATGAGCAGTTCTTC.

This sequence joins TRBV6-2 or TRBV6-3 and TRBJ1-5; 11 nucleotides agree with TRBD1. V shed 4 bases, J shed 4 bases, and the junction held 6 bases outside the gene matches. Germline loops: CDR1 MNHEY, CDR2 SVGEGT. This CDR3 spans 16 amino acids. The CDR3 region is CASSLRGTGGNQPQHF. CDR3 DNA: TGTGCCAGCAGTTTGAGAGGGACAGGGGGGAATCAGCCCCAGCATTTT.

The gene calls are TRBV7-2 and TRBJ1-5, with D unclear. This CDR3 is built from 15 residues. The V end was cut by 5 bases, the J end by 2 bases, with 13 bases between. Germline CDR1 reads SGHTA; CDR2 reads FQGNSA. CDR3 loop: CASSESRFGNQPQHF. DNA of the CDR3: TGTGCCAGCAGCGAATCCAGGTTCGGCAATCAGCCCCAGCATTTT.